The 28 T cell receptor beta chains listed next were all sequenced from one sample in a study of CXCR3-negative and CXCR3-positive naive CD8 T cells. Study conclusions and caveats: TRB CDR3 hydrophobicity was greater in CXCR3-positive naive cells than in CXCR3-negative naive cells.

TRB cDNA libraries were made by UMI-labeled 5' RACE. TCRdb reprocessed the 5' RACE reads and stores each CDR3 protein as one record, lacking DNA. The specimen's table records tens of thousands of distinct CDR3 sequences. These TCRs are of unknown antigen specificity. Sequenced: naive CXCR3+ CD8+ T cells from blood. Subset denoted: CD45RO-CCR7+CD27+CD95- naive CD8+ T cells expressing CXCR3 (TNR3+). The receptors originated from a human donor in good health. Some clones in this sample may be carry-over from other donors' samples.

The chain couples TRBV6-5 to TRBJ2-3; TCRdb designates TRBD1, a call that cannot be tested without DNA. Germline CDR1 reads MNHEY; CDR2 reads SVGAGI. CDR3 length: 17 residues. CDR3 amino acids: CASKSPGRATSTDTQYF.

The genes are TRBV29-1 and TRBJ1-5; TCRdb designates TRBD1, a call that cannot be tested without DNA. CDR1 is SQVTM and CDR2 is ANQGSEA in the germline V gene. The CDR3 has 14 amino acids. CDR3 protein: CSNTQGAKDQPQHF.

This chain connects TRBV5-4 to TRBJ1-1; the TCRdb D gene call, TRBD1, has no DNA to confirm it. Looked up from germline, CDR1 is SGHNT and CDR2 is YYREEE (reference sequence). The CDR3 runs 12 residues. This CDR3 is CAIKQGGAEAFF.

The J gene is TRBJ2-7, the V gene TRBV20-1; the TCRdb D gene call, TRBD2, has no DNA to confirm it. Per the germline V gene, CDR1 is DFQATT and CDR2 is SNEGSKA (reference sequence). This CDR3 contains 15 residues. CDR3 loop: CSASRGLAGPYEQYF.

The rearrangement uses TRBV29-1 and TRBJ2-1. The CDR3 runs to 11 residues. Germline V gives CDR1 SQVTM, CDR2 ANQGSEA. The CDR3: CSFTTYNEQFF.

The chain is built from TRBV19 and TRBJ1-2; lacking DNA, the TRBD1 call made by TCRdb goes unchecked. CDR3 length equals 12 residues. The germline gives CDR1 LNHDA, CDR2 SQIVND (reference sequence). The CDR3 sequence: CASSLGTVGYTF.

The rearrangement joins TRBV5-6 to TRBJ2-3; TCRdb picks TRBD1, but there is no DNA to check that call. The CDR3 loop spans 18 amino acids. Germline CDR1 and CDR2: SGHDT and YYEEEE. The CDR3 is CASSFVAPDPPSTDTQYF.

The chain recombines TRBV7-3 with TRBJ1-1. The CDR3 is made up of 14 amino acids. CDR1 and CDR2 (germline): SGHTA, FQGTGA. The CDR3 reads CASSRSIDSTEAFF.

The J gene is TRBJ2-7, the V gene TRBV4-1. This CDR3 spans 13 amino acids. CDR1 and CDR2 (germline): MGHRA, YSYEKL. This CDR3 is CASSQEYSSEQYF.

The CDR3 spells CASSLAYGSFTDTQYF. The rearrangement uses TRBV5-1 and TRBJ2-3. This CDR3 has 16 amino acids. CDR1 is SGHRS, CDR2 YFSETQ, per germline.

CDR3 loop: CASSQALSSGANVLTF. This chain links TRBV4-3 with TRBJ2-6. This CDR3 has 16 amino acids. In germline, CDR1 is LGHNA, CDR2 YSLEER.

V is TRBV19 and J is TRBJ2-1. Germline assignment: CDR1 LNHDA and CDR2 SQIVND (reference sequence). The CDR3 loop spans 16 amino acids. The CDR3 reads CASSIASGDSYNEQFF.

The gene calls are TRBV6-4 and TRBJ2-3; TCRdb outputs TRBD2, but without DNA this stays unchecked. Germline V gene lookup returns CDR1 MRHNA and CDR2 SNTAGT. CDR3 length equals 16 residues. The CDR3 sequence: CASSDSLAGTTDTQYF.

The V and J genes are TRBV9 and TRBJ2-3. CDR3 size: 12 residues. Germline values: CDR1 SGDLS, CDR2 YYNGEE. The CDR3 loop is CASSVGRDTQYF.

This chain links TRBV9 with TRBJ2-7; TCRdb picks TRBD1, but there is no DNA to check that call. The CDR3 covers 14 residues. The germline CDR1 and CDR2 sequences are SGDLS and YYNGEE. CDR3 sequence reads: CASSVARWGDEQYF.

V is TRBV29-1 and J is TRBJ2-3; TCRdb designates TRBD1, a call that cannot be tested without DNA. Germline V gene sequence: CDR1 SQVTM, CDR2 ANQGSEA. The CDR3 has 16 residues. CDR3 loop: CSVALFPGQGTDTQYF.

The CDR3 loop is CASRRDSDTQYF. The gene calls are TRBV27 and TRBJ2-3; TCRdb outputs TRBD2, but without DNA this stays unchecked. CDR3 length equals 12 residues. CDR1 and CDR2 from the germline V gene are MNHEY and SMNVEV (reference sequence).

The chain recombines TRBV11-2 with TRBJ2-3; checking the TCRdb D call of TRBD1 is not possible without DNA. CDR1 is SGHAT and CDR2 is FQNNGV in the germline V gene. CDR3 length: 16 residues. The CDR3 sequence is CASSSQEAGGPDTQYF.

The CDR3: CASSSGLAGRMGETQYF. The V call is TRBV5-1, the J call TRBJ2-5; with no DNA, the TCRdb D assignment of TRBD2 cannot be verified. CDR1 SGHRS and CDR2 YFSETQ come from the germline V gene. This CDR3 is 17 amino acids long.

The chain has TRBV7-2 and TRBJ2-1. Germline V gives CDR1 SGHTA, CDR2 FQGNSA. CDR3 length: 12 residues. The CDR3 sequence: CASSFGNNEQFF.

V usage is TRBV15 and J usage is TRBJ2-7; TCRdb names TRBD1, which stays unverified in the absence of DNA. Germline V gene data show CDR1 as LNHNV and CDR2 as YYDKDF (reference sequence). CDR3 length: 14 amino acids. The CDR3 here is CATSRGEGFDEQYF.

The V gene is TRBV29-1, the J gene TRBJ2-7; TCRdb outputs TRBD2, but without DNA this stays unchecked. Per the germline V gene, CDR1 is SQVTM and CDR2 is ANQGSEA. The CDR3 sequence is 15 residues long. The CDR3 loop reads CSVEVGLAAYYEQYF.

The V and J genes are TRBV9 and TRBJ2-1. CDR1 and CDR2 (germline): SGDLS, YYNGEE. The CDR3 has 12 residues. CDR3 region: CASSDTYNEQFF.

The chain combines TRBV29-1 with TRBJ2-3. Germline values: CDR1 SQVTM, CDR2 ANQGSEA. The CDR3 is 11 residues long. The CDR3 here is CSVERTDTQYF.

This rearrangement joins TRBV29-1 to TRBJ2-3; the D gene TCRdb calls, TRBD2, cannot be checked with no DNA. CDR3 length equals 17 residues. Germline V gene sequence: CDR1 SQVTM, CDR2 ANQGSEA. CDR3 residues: CSVASALRWAGADTQYF.

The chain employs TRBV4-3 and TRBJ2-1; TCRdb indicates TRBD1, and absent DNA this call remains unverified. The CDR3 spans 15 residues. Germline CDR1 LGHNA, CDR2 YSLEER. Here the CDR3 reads CASSQTAGAYNEQFF.

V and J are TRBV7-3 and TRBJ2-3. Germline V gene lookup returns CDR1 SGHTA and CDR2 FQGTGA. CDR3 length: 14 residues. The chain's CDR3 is CASSFLGNTDTQYF. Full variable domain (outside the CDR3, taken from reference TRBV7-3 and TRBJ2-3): GAGVSQTPSNKVTEKGKYVELRCDPISGHTALYWYRQSLGQGPEFLIYFQGTGAADDSGLPNDRFFAVRPEGSVSTLKIQRTERGDSAVYLCASSFLGNTDTQYFGPGTRLTVL.

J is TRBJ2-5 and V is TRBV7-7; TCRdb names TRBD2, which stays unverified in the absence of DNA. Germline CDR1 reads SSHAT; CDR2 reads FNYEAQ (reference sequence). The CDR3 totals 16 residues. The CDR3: CASSLSSDSGRETQYF.